The clone carrying this T cell receptor beta chain was detected many times. Antigen unknown. TCR beta libraries were built with iRepertoire HTBI primers and Arm-PCR of CDR3 regions. TCRdb fed the multiplex PCR reads into MiXCR, producing one record per CDR3 protein. This sample has 360,000 or so distinct CDR3 sequences, with 15% to 20% found just once. This sample stems from a study of regulatory T cells in long-lasting Graves disease. CDR3 length: 13 residues. CDR1 and CDR2 (germline): KGHSH, LQKENI. Trimming removed 3 bases from V and 5 bases from J; junction bases left unmatched: 0. Study-wide points: When disease was persistent, TRBV28, TRBJ1-2 and TRBJ2-5 were the favored segments.

Sample time point: newly diagnosed GD, antithyroid drugs for less than 3 months. From PBMCs, RNA was extracted and then used to make the TCR library. The same data also contributed to another study, on T cells in Graves' hyperthyroidism and ophthalmopathy. That source reports: Those patients with uncontrolled infection, other autoimmune disease, pregnancy or lactation were excluded. The majority of expanded thyroid clonotypes above 0.001 also appeared in blood.

The receptor was derived from a woman between 18 and 30 years old with Graves disease. The chain carries TRBV18 and TRBJ1-1, with 10 bases matching TRBD1. The source material was peripheral blood mononuclear cells (PBMCs), sampled at new diagnosis, from a patient treated with antithyroid drugs. DNA for the CDR3: TGTGCCAGCTCACCGGACAGGGGGACTGAAGCTTTCTTT. This translates into CASSPDRGTEAFF.